This TCR beta chain was profiled in a study of T cell changes during pregnancy in multiple sclerosis. CDR3 length equals 15 residues. Germline assignment: CDR1 MGHRA and CDR2 YSYEKL. Trimming removed 1 base from V and 7 bases from J, with 14 bases in between. Sequencing used immunoSEQ multiplex PCR; TCRdb keeps in-frame clones, though not all of them. The repertoire holds approximately 94,000 clones, with around 92% as singletons. Sample: peripheral blood, taken after pregnancy. J is TRBJ1-5 and V is TRBV4-1; maybe TRBD1 (6 bases). This clonotype was sampled from a female donor with multiple sclerosis, enrolled in a pregnancy study. The CDR3 sequence: CASSQVQDSAQPQHF. CDR3 DNA sequence: TGCGCCAGCAGCCAAGTCCAGGACAGTGCACAGCCCCAGCATTTT.